The 3 T cell receptor beta chains in this list originate from one sample, sequenced in a study of CD8 T cells in Susac syndrome. Random-hexamer reverse transcription was applied to about 0.45 to 1 ug RNA. TCRdb reprocessed the immunoSEQ multiplex PCR reads with MiXCR, giving one entry per CDR3 protein. This sample has about 120,000 distinct CDR3 sequences, with approximately 91% found just once. Input material: CD4+ T cells from PBMCs. The source is a human donor in good health.

The chain uses TRBV13 and TRBJ2-5; 7 bases match TRBD2. J lost 2 bases, V lost 5 bases, and 2 bases had no gene match. Germline-derived CDR1 and CDR2 are PRHDT and FYEKMQ (reference sequence). The CDR3 contains 13 residues. CDR3 DNA: TGTGCCAGCAGCCCGGGGGGTCAAGAGACCCAGTACTTC. Protein: CASSPGGQETQYF. Variable domain in full (rest from reference TRBV13 and TRBJ2-5): AAGVIQSPRHLIKEKRETATLKCYPIPRHDTVYWYQQGPGQDPQFLISFYEKMQSDKGSIPDRFSAQQFSDYHSELNMSSLELGDSALYFCASSPGGQETQYFGPGTRLLVL.

The J gene is TRBJ2-1, the V gene TRBV4-1; 8 bases are shared with TRBD2. Trimming at V came to 0 bases and at J to 7 bases, leaving 11 bases not matched to a gene. This CDR3 has 17 residues. Per the germline V gene, CDR1 is MGHRA and CDR2 is YSYEKL. Here the CDR3 reads CASSQEYPAGGSNEQFF. CDR3 DNA: TGCGCCAGCAGCCAAGAGTATCCGGCGGGAGGAAGTAATGAGCAGTTCTTC.

This sequence joins TRBV29-1 and TRBJ1-2, with 8 bases fitting TRBD1. The CDR3 loop spans 11 amino acids. The trim removed 7 bases at V and 8 bases at J, leaving 6 bases unmatched. Per the germline V gene, CDR1 is SQVTM and CDR2 is ANQGSEA. Here the CDR3 DNA reads TGCAGCGGTGGACAGGGCACCGGCTACACCTTC. Translating gives CSGGQGTGYTF. Variable domain in full (rest from reference TRBV29-1 and TRBJ1-2): SAVISQKPSRDICQRGTSLTIQCQVDSQVTMMFWYRQQPGQSLTLIATANQGSEATYESGFVIDKFPISRPNLTFSTLTVSNMSPEDSSIYLCSGGQGTGYTFGSGTRLTVV.